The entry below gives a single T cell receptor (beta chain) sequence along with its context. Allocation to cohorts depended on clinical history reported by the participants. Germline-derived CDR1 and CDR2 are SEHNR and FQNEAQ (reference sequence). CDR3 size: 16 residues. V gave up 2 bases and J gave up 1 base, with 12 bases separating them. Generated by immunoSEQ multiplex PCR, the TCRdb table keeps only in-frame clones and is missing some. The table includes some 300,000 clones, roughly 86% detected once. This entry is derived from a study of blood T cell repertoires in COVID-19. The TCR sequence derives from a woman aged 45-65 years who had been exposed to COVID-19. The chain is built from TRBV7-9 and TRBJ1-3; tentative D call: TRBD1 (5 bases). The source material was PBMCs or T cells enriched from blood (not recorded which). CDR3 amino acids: CASSLSQGTSGNTIYF. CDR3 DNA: TGTGCCAGCAGCTTATCTCAGGGTACTTCTGGAAACACCATATATTTT.